These 20 T cell receptor beta chains were all obtained from the same sample, sequenced in a study of radiation and T cells in renal cell carcinoma. Noted time point: blood 2 weeks post-SBRT. Documented treatment: 15 Gy SBRT to primary tumor, nephrectomy 4 weeks later. Assay used: immunoSEQ multiplex PCR; TCRdb lists only in-frame clones, some missing. Among 160,000 or so clones, approximately 88% were seen once, and the ten largest hold approximately 12%. The source material was blood, sampled from a patient whose treatment included radiotherapy and nephrectomy. The receptors shown here come from a woman between 50 and 59 years old with renal cell carcinoma.

The rearrangement joins TRBV14 to TRBJ2-4; D remains ambiguous. Deletions cut 8 bases from V and 7 bases from J, with 9 bases between. Per the germline V gene, CDR1 is SGHDN and CDR2 is FVKESK. This CDR3 has 11 residues. Here the CDR3 reads CASSQGNIQYF. As DNA, the CDR3 is TGTGCCAGCTCCCAAGGGAACATTCAGTACTTC. The complete variable domain, with remaining parts taken from reference TRBV14 and TRBJ2-4, reads EAGVTQFPSHSVIEKGQTVTLRCDPISGHDNLYWYRRVMGKEIKFLLHFVKESKQDESGMPNNRFLAERTGGTYSTLKVQPAELEDSGVYFCASSQGNIQYFGAGTRLSVL.

This chain connects TRBV10-3 to TRBJ2-3; TRBD1 matches at 12 bases. Germline V CDR1 and CDR2: ENHRY, SYGVKD. V lost 2 bases to trimming and J lost 5 bases; unmatched junction nucleotides: 8. This CDR3 contains 17 residues. The CDR3 loop is CAISETPGTGGLDTQYF. In DNA form, the CDR3 reads TGTGCCATCAGTGAGACCCCCGGGACAGGGGGCCTAGATACGCAGTATTTT.

The chain employs TRBV2 and TRBJ1-1, with D maybe TRBD1 (5 bases). The ends were cut back, 3 bases at V and 1 base at J, with 12 bases in the middle. The germline V gene encodes CDR1 SNHLY and CDR2 FYNNEI. There are 15 residues in the CDR3. CDR3 DNA: TGTGCCAGCAGTGATAGGAGGGGACGGAACACTGAAGCTTTCTTT. It yields the protein CASSDRRGRNTEAFF.

The chain has TRBV6-5 and TRBJ1-2; possible D gene TRBD1, 6 bases. V lost 6 bases and J 8 bases, leaving 19 bases between the germline ends. Germline V lookup: CDR1 MNHEY, CDR2 SVGAGI. The CDR3 runs 14 residues. This CDR3 reads CASSPDRIGWGYTF. CDR3 sequence (DNA): TGTGCCAGCAGCCCTGACAGGATAGGATGGGGCTACACCTTC.

This rearrangement joins TRBV7-2 to TRBJ1-3, with D possibly matching TRBD1 (6 bases). The CDR3 has 16 residues. Trimming left V 5 bases short and J 0 bases short, with 14 bases between. The germline V gene has CDR1 SGHTA and CDR2 FQGNSA. The CDR3 loop reads CASSTSGTPSGNTIYF. CDR3 nucleotide sequence: TGTGCCAGCAGCACTTCCGGGACACCCTCTGGAAACACCATATATTTT.

The genes are TRBV5-1 and TRBJ2-5; 10 bases line up with TRBD2. V lost 3 bases to trimming and J lost 4 bases; unmatched junction nucleotides: 9. This CDR3 is built from 16 residues. The V gene's germline CDR1 is SGHRS and CDR2 YFSETQ. This chain's CDR3 is CASSSQLAGSAETQYF. In DNA, the CDR3 is TGCGCCAGCAGCTCACAACTAGCGGGGAGTGCAGAGACCCAGTACTTC.

The chain links TRBV6-5 to TRBJ1-6; D is ambiguous. V gave up 5 bases and J gave up 1 base, with 3 bases separating them. The CDR3 runs 13 residues. The V gene's germline CDR1 is MNHEY and CDR2 SVGAGI. The CDR3 sequence: CASSGSYNSPLHF. CDR3 nucleotide sequence: TGTGCCAGCAGTGGTTCCTATAATTCACCCCTCCACTTT.

J is TRBJ1-4 and V is TRBV29-1; D is undetermined. Looked up from germline, CDR1 is SQVTM and CDR2 is ANQGSEA. Trimming removed 0 bases from V and 5 bases from J, with 4 bases in between. The CDR3 is made up of 12 amino acids. As DNA, the CDR3 is TGCAGCGTTGAAGACTCCAATGAAAAACTGTTTTTT. It translates to CSVEDSNEKLFF.

In its sample, this clone was seen a few times. The gene calls are TRBV29-1 and TRBJ1-1; 7 nucleotides agree with TRBD1. The trim removed 4 bases at V and 0 bases at J, leaving 5 bases unmatched. The germline CDR1 and CDR2 sequences are SQVTM and ANQGSEA. The CDR3 extends over 14 amino acids. The CDR3 region has the DNA TGCAGCGTTGGACAGGGAATAATGAACACTGAAGCTTTCTTT. Translation: CSVGQGIMNTEAFF.

This clone was counted a few times. The J gene is TRBJ1-4, the V gene TRBV18; maybe TRBD1 (5 bases). Germline V gene lookup returns CDR1 KGHSH and CDR2 LQKENI. This CDR3 has 16 residues. Trimming left V 3 bases short and J 8 bases short, with 19 bases between. CDR3 protein: CASSPSLQELGEKLFF. DNA for the CDR3: TGTGCCAGCTCACCTTCGTTACAGGAATTGGGGGAAAAACTGTTTTTT.

This clone has only a few counts. The chain has TRBV10-3 and TRBJ1-1; 11 bases match TRBD1. This CDR3 is built from 16 residues. CDR1 is ENHRY and CDR2 is SYGVKD in the germline V gene. J gave up 5 bases and V 6 bases, and 11 bases lay outside the gene matches. CDR3: CAISIRPGQGGTEAFF. The CDR3 region has the DNA TGTGCCATCAGCATAAGACCGGGACAGGGGGGAACTGAAGCTTTCTTT.

The chain couples TRBV6-5 to TRBJ1-1, with D unclear. The germline CDR1 and CDR2 sequences are MNHEY and SVGAGI. V lost 5 bases and J 3 bases, leaving 13 bases between the germline ends. The CDR3 is made up of 14 amino acids. The CDR3 sequence: CASSPTVYDTEAFF. In DNA form, the CDR3 reads TGTGCCAGCAGTCCAACCGTTTATGACACTGAAGCTTTCTTT.

This clone was found once. The chain links TRBV7-3 to TRBJ2-1; 9 nucleotides match TRBD1. CDR1 is SGHTA, CDR2 FQGTGA, per germline. The CDR3 length is 16 residues. J gave up 4 bases and V 5 bases, and 9 bases lay outside the gene matches. As DNA, the CDR3 is TGTGCCAGCAGCCCATCGGGACAGGGAGTATACAATGAGCAGTTCTTC. Its protein product is CASSPSGQGVYNEQFF. The whole variable domain, filled in from reference TRBV7-3 and TRBJ2-1, reads GAGVSQTPSNKVTEKGKYVELRCDPISGHTALYWYRQSLGQGPEFLIYFQGTGAADDSGLPNDRFFAVRPEGSVSTLKIQRTERGDSAVYLCASSPSGQGVYNEQFFGPGTRLTVL.

In its sample, this clone was seen once. J is TRBJ2-7 and V is TRBV19; D ambiguous. CDR1 LNHDA and CDR2 SQIVND come from the germline V gene (reference sequence). The CDR3 spans 13 residues. V lost 5 bases to trimming and J lost 4 bases, with 12 bases between them. The CDR3 DNA reads as TGTGCCAGTAGTCCTAGACACATTTACGAGCAGTACTTC. Amino acid sequence: CASSPRHIYEQYF.

The CDR3 bases are TGTGCCAGCTCACCGGGACCCCGAGTAGCTTTCTTT. Encoded protein: CASSPGPRVAFF. The V gene is TRBV18, the J gene TRBJ1-1, with D maybe TRBD1 (5 bases). The CDR3 runs 12 residues. V shed 3 bases and J shed 10 bases, with 12 bases lying between them. The germline CDR1 and CDR2 sequences are KGHSH and LQKENI.

V and J are TRBV11-2 and TRBJ2-1, with TRBD2 matching 8 bases. The CDR3 covers 17 residues. The ends lost 1 base at V and 6 bases at J; junction bases unmatched: 11. Germline loops: CDR1 SGHAT, CDR2 FQNNGV. This chain's CDR3 is CASSLVVVAGLTNEQFF. CDR3 sequence (DNA): TGTGCCAGCAGCTTAGTGGTCGTAGCGGGGCTCACCAATGAGCAGTTCTTC.

The V and J genes are TRBV2 and TRBJ2-3; D is uncertain. V was clipped by 0 bases and J by 4 bases, with 8 bases between them. The CDR3 contains 14 residues. Germline assignment: CDR1 SNHLY and CDR2 FYNNEI. The CDR3 DNA is TGTGCCAGCAGTGAAGCGCTTGTGGCAGATACGCAGTATTTT. Translating gives CASSEALVADTQYF.

V is TRBV2 and J is TRBJ1-2; 10 bases are shared with TRBD1. With 3 bases clipped from V and 4 bases from J, the junction kept 5 bases outside the gene matches. From germline, CDR1 is SNHLY and CDR2 FYNNEI. CDR3 length: 15 residues. The CDR3 coding sequence is TGTGCCAGCAGTGAGTTGGGACAGGGGACCTATGGCTACACCTTC. It yields the protein CASSELGQGTYGYTF.

V and J are TRBV5-4 and TRBJ2-5; D call uncertain. V gave up 0 bases and J gave up 5 bases, with 5 bases separating them. Germline CDR1 reads SGHNT; CDR2 reads YYREEE (reference sequence). The length of the CDR3 is 12 residues. The DNA for the CDR3 is TGTGCCAGCAGCTTGGACTCGGAGACCCAGTACTTC. Protein product: CASSLDSETQYF.

The chain recombines TRBV6-6 with TRBJ2-3; 7 nucleotides align to TRBD2. From germline, CDR1 is MNHNY and CDR2 SVGAGI (reference sequence). The CDR3 is made up of 15 amino acids. Germline trimming cut 7 bases from V and 0 bases from J; bases unmatched to any gene: 7. CDR3 in amino acids: CASNAGATSTDTQYF. The CDR3, as DNA: TGTGCCAGCAACGCGGGAGCGACTAGCACAGATACGCAGTATTTT.